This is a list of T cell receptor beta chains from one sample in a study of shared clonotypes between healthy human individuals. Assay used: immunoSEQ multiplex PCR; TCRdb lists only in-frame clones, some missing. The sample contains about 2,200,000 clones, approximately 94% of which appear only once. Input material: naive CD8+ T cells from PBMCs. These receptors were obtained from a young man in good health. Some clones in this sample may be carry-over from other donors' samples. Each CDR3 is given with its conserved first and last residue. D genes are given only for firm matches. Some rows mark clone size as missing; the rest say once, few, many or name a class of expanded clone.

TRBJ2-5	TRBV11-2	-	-	TGTGCCAGCAGCCCCCTAGGAGGCATCCAAGAGACCCAGTACTTC	CASSPLGGIQETQYF
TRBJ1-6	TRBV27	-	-	TGTGCCAGGGCTCCCGCGGGGGGCGGTGGATCACCCCTCCACTTT	CARAPAGGGGSPLHF
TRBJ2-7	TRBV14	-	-	TGTGCCAGCAGCCAAGAACAGGGACCCTACGAGCAGTACTTC	CASSQEQGPYEQYF
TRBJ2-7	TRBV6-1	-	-	TGTGCCAGCAGTGAACGGTCCGGCGGATACTCCTACGAGCAGTACTTC	CASSERSGGYSYEQYF
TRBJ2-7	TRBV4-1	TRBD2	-	TGCGCCAGCAGCCAAGATAGGAGCGGGGGGATTGTAGAGCAGTACTTC	CASSQDRSGGIVEQYF
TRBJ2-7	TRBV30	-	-	TGTGCCTGGAGTGTCGTCGGGGCCAATGGGGAGCAGTACTTC	CAWSVVGANGEQYF
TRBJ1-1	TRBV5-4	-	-	TGTGCCAGCAGCTTGGGTTCTGAAGCTTTCTTT	CASSLGSEAFF
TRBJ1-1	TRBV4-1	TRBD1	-	TGCGCCAGTTCTGACAGGGGCGGTACTGAAGCTTTCTTT	CASSDRGGTEAFF
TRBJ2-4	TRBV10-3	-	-	TGTGCCATCAGTGAGTCGGGGCCCCGCGTAGCCAAAAACATTCAGTACTTC	CAISESGPRVAKNIQYF
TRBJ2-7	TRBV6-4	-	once	TGTGCCACTAACCCCGGTTTTCTCCACTACGAGCAGTACTTC	CATNPGFLHYEQYF
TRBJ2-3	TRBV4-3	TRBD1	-	TGCGCCAGCAGCCCGACTACAGGGGGCGCAGATACGCAGTATTTT	CASSPTTGGADTQYF
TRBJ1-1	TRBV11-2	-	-	TGTGCCAGCAGCTTATCCGGTTGGGGGCGCTTTGGTGAAGCTTTCTTT	CASSLSGWGRFGEAFF
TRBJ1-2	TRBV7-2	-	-	TGTGCCAGCAGCTCGGACGGGGGATATGGCTACACCTTC	CASSSDGGYGYTF
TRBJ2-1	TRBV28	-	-	TGTGCCAGCAGGTTCCCCCCACCGGCTGAGCAGTTCTTC	CASRFPPPAEQFF
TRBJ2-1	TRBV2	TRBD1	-	TGTGCCAGCAGTTCCCGGGACAGGGGATACAATGAGCAGTTCTTC	CASSSRDRGYNEQFF
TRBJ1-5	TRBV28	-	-	TGTGCCAGCAGTTCTCCGATCGACAGCTATAGCAATCAGCCCCAGCATTTT	CASSSPIDSYSNQPQHF
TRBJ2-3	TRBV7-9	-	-	TGTGCCAGCAGCCATAACAGGAGTTCCACAGATACGCAGTATTTT	CASSHNRSSTDTQYF
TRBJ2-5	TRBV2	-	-	TGTGCCAGCAGTGATCGGAGCGGGCAAGAGACCCAGTACTTC	CASSDRSGQETQYF